The 25 T cell receptor beta chains presented below share a single source sample, sequenced in a study of shared clonotypes between healthy human individuals. Sequencing used immunoSEQ multiplex PCR; TCRdb keeps in-frame clones, though not all of them. This sample yields 490,000 or so clones, of which approximately 79% are seen a single time; less than 15% belongs to the top ten. The source material was PBMCs. These receptors came from a woman aged 40 to 50 in good health. Some clones in this sample may be carry-over from other donors' samples.

On this clone: With a far larger clone one base away, a read error is the likely cause. The chain uses TRBV27 and TRBJ1-1; 9 bases are shared with TRBD1. Germline V gives CDR1 MNHEY, CDR2 SMNVEV (reference sequence). J lost 1 base, V lost 5 bases, and 8 bases had no gene match. The CDR3 contains 16 residues. CDR3 protein: CASSPPYRGQNTEAFF. Here the CDR3 DNA reads TGTGCCAGCAGTCCCCCCTACAGGGGGCAGAACACTGAAGCTTTCTTT.

The chain recombines TRBV10-2 with TRBJ2-1; 11 positions agree with TRBD2. Germline CDR1 WSHSY, CDR2 SAAADI. This CDR3 comprises 17 residues. J gave up 3 bases and V 2 bases, and 6 bases lay outside the gene matches. The CDR3 coding sequence is TGCGCCAGCAGTGAGACTAGCGGGAGTTATAGCTACAATGAGCAGTTCTTC. Translation: CASSETSGSYSYNEQFF.

The chain carries TRBV4-3 and TRBJ1-2; D ambiguous. V was shortened by 6 bases and J by 2 bases, with 13 bases between the two germline ends. The CDR3 contains 14 residues. From germline, CDR1 is LGHNA and CDR2 YSLEER. As DNA, the CDR3 is TGCGCCAGCAGTCCCCGGACGGGGAACTATGGCTACACCTTC. Translated: CASSPRTGNYGYTF.

Details on this clone: It may be a read error: a sequence one base away is much more abundant. The chain recombines TRBV7-8 with TRBJ2-5; D unclear. The CDR3 loop spans 11 amino acids. The germline V and J ends were trimmed by 3 bases and 2 bases, with 1 base remaining between them. The V gene's germline CDR1 is SGHVS and CDR2 FQNEAQ. The CDR3: CASSFQETQYF. The DNA of the CDR3 is TGTGCCAGCAGCTTTCAAGAGACCCAGTACTTC.

V is TRBV7-3 and J is TRBJ2-3; the D gene is possibly TRBD2 (5 bases). This CDR3 comprises 14 residues. The V gene lost 3 bases and the J gene lost 1 base, with 8 bases spanning the gap. Germline V gene lookup returns CDR1 SGHTA and CDR2 FQGTGA. CDR3 sequence reads: CASSLSGGTDTQYF. The CDR3 nucleotides read TGTGCCAGCAGCTTGTCCGGGGGCACAGATACGCAGTATTTT.

The chain links TRBV2 to TRBJ2-1; TRBD1 matches 7 bases. The CDR3 is made up of 13 amino acids. The germline gives CDR1 SNHLY, CDR2 FYNNEI. With 11 bases clipped from V and 9 bases from J, the junction kept 13 bases outside the gene matches. This CDR3 reads CAVGRGPQGEQFF. In DNA form, the CDR3 reads TGTGCCGTCGGAAGGGGGCCCCAAGGTGAGCAGTTCTTC.

The chain is built from TRBV4-1 and TRBJ2-5; 9 nucleotides line up with TRBD2. The germline CDR1 and CDR2 sequences are MGHRA and YSYEKL. With V trimmed by 1 base and J by 2 bases, 14 bases remained unmatched. The CDR3 is 19 residues long. The CDR3 here is CASSQGGGTSRIPQETQYF. CDR3 DNA sequence: TGCGCCAGCAGCCAAGGGGGGGGGACTAGCAGGATCCCGCAAGAGACCCAGTACTTC.

The rearrangement links TRBV15 to TRBJ1-5; TRBD1 is a possible D gene (6 bases). Germline V gene lookup returns CDR1 LNHNV and CDR2 YYDKDF (reference sequence). The CDR3 covers 16 residues. Trimming removed 0 bases at V and 7 bases at J, with 16 bases between. CDR3 bases: TGTGCCACCAGCAGAGACCGCGGGGGGGCTATGCAGCCCCAGCATTTT. This encodes CATSRDRGGAMQPQHF. Full variable domain (missing parts from reference TRBV15 and TRBJ1-5): DAMVIQNPRYQVTQFGKPVTLSCSQTLNHNVMYWYQQKSSQAPKLLFHYYDKDFNNEADTPDNFQSRRPNTSFCFLDIRSPGLGDTAMYLCATSRDRGGAMQPQHFGDGTRLSIL.

The V call is TRBV13, the J call TRBJ2-5; D is perhaps TRBD2 (5 bases). The germline V and J ends were trimmed by 5 bases and 1 base, with 8 bases remaining between them. The CDR3 contains 13 residues. Per the germline V gene, CDR1 is PRHDT and CDR2 is FYEKMQ (reference sequence). The CDR3 protein is CASSPGSQETQYF. In nucleotides, the CDR3 is TGTGCCAGCAGCCCTGGGAGCCAAGAGACCCAGTACTTC.

In its sample, this clone was seen once. The CDR3 DNA follows: TGCGCCAGCAGCCAAGATCTAGGGCAGGGGACCCATACGCAGTATTTT. Protein product: CASSQDLGQGTHTQYF. The chain is built from TRBV4-1 and TRBJ2-3; TRBD1 is a possible D gene (6 bases). Germline values: CDR1 MGHRA, CDR2 YSYEKL. The V and J ends lost 0 bases and 7 bases respectively, with 17 bases between them. The CDR3 has 16 residues.

V usage is TRBV4-1 and J usage is TRBJ2-7, with D unclear. The germline gives CDR1 MGHRA, CDR2 YSYEKL. CDR3 length: 15 amino acids. V was trimmed by 0 bases and J by 3 bases, leaving 12 bases between them. The CDR3 spells CASSQEPVTHYEQYF. The CDR3 bases are TGCGCCAGCAGCCAAGAGCCTGTCACCCACTACGAGCAGTACTTC.

This sequence joins TRBV15 and TRBJ2-1, with D possibly being TRBD2 (7 bases). This CDR3 comprises 17 residues. Germline CDR1 and CDR2: LNHNV and YYDKDF (reference sequence). V was trimmed by 1 base and J by 3 bases, leaving 16 bases between them. CDR3 residues: CATSRGGGLADYNEQFF. In DNA form, the CDR3 reads TGTGCCACCAGCAGAGGAGGGGGGCTAGCGGACTACAATGAGCAGTTCTTC.

The V gene is TRBV27, the J gene TRBJ1-6; D might be TRBD1 (5 bases). The V gene lost 5 bases and the J gene lost 7 bases, with 12 bases spanning the gap. Per the germline V gene, CDR1 is MNHEY and CDR2 is SMNVEV (reference sequence). The CDR3 covers 14 residues. CDR3 sequence: CASSLRVGNSPLHF. In DNA, the CDR3 is TGTGCCAGCAGTCTCAGGGTTGGCAATTCACCCCTCCACTTT.

This clone showed up just a few times. The rearrangement uses TRBV30 and TRBJ2-1; a possible D gene is TRBD2 (5 bases). Per germline, CDR1 GTSNPN and CDR2 SVGIG (reference sequence). V dropped 0 bases and J dropped 9 bases, with 12 bases sitting between them. The CDR3 sequence is 13 residues long. The CDR3, as DNA: TGTGCCTGGAGTGTACTCCTTGAGGGTGAGCAGTTCTTC. Residues: CAWSVLLEGEQFF.

Remarks on this clone: The junction departs from the called germline gene at one end, perhaps through a read error. This chain connects TRBV10-3 to TRBJ2-3, with D possibly matching TRBD1 (5 bases). Germline CDR1 reads ENHRY; CDR2 reads SYGVKD. CDR3 length equals 13 residues. DNA for the CDR3: TGTGCCATCAGTGACTTGAATAGGGGCGATCCGGATTTT. Encoded protein: CAISDLNRGDPDF.

The chain links TRBV19 to TRBJ1-1; D gene unclear. Germline CDR1 LNHDA, CDR2 SQIVND (reference sequence). This CDR3 has 13 residues. V was cut by 9 bases and J by 0 bases, with 11 bases left in between. CDR3 in DNA: TGTGCCAGCTTCGGGCAGATGAACACTGAAGCTTTCTTT. The encoded protein is CASFGQMNTEAFF.

This rearrangement joins TRBV9 to TRBJ2-5; D ambiguous. The V gene lost 3 bases and the J gene lost 1 base, with 10 bases spanning the gap. This CDR3 spans 14 amino acids. Germline CDR1 is SGDLS and CDR2 is YYNGEE. This chain's CDR3 is CASSATTSQETQYF. The CDR3 DNA follows: TGTGCCAGCAGCGCCACCACTTCCCAAGAGACCCAGTACTTC.

As regards this clone: One end of the junction varies from germline; a read error may be responsible. V gene TRBV7-7 combines with J gene TRBJ2-5; D is ambiguous. Germline loops: CDR1 SSHAT, CDR2 FNYEAQ (reference sequence). There are 14 residues in the CDR3. The CDR3 bases are TGTGCTAGCAGCCCCCGTCTGAGCTTAGGGCCCCAGTACTTC. Its protein product is CASSPRLSLGPQYF. The variable domain in full, completed from reference TRBV7-7 and TRBJ2-5, reads GAGVSQSPRYKVTKRGQDVTLRCDPISSHATLYWYQQALGQGPEFLTYFNYEAQPDKSGLPSDRFSAERPEGSISTLTIQRTEQRDSAMYRCASSPRLSLGPQYFGPGTRLLVL.

The chain has TRBV6-4 and TRBJ2-7; D unclear. V lost 0 bases, J lost 2 bases, and 11 bases lay in between. The CDR3 spans 15 residues. CDR1 MRHNA and CDR2 SNTAGT come from the germline V gene. The CDR3 reads CASSDSRAGPYEQYF. CDR3 DNA sequence: TGTGCCAGCAGTGACTCGAGAGCCGGCCCCTACGAGCAGTACTTC.

The chain uses TRBV28 and TRBJ1-5, with 7 bases lining up with TRBD1. V dropped 1 base and J dropped 16; count of bases not matched to a gene: 13. The CDR3 has 14 amino acids. CDR1 and CDR2 from the germline V gene are MDHEN and SYDVKM. DNA of the CDR3: TGTGCCAGCAGTTTATTGAACAGGGGAAACGTGATTCATTTT. Translated: CASSLLNRGNVIHF.

The chain carries TRBV5-5 and TRBJ2-7; no clear D gene. Trimming left V 0 bases short and J 2 bases short, with 9 bases between. Germline V gene data show CDR1 as SGHKS and CDR2 as YYEKEE (reference sequence). This CDR3 region has 14 residues. The CDR3 sequence: CASSLEAGTYEQYF. In DNA form, the CDR3 reads TGTGCCAGCAGCTTGGAGGCAGGTACCTACGAGCAGTACTTC.

This chain links TRBV27 with TRBJ2-1; D unclear. The CDR3 totals 14 residues. The V gene's germline CDR1 is MNHEY and CDR2 SMNVEV (reference sequence). The ends were cut back, 0 bases at V and 10 bases at J, with 13 bases in the middle. The CDR3 region is CASSLSKVYREQFF. CDR3 nucleotides: TGTGCCAGCAGTTTATCGAAGGTATATAGGGAGCAGTTCTTC.

This clone has only one observation. The sample holds other DNA sequences that translate to the same CDR3. The chain employs TRBV6-5 and TRBJ2-7; 8 positions agree with TRBD1. J lost 2 bases, V lost 8 bases, and 8 bases had no gene match. This CDR3 contains 14 residues. The germline V gene has CDR1 MNHEY and CDR2 SVGAGI. The CDR3 sequence is CASRRDRTAYEQYF. The CDR3, as DNA: TGTGCCAGCCGCCGGGACAGGACCGCCTACGAGCAGTACTTC.

This clone was counted a few times. The chain has TRBV10-3 and TRBJ2-7; D tentatively reads TRBD1 or TRBD2 (5 bases each). Germline values: CDR1 ENHRY, CDR2 SYGVKD. The V gene lost 3 bases and the J gene lost 3 bases, with 12 bases spanning the gap. The CDR3 is 14 amino acids. CDR3 protein: CAISDSVGVYEQYF. The CDR3 nucleotides are TGTGCCATCAGTGACTCTGTGGGGGTCTACGAGCAGTACTTC.

The chain has TRBV9 and TRBJ2-1, with D possibly matching TRBD2 (6 bases). The V gene lost 0 bases and the J gene lost 4 bases, with 11 bases spanning the gap. Germline loops: CDR1 SGDLS, CDR2 YYNGEE. CDR3 length: 15 amino acids. CDR3 DNA sequence: TGTGCCAGCAGCGTAGCTTCGACTAGATACAATGAGCAGTTCTTC. Its protein product is CASSVASTRYNEQFF.